The present TCR beta chain was sequenced within a study of T-cell memory formation after mild COVID-19. TCR alpha and TCR beta cDNA libraries with sample barcodes and UMIs came from 5'RACE using constant-segment primers. In TCRdb, the 5' RACE reads were re-called with MiXCR into one record per CDR3 protein. The sample lists 470,000 or so distinct CDR3 sequences; around 20% were seen once. The length of the CDR3 is 15 residues. V was clipped by 0 bases and J by 2 bases; unmatched bases: 2. Germline values: CDR1 SGHRS, CDR2 YFSETQ. The genes are TRBV5-1 and TRBJ1-5, with 7 bases aligning to TRBD1. The sample taken for sequencing was PBMCs or a T cell subset sorted from them (not recorded which). The TCR was taken from an adult woman who had mild COVID-19 (a few samples of this study predate the infection). Cell type and time point are not known. CDR3 in amino acids: CASSLDTGGNQPQHF. The CDR3 DNA is TGCGCCAGCAGCTTGGATACAGGGGGCAATCAGCCCCAGCATTTT.